This T cell receptor beta chain was observed in a study of blood T cell repertoires in COVID-19. About the research overall: Both acute and convalescent COVID-19 samples were obtained from the United States, Italy and Spain. From T cells, B-cell-depleted T cells, or PBMCs came the material, which was cDNA or gDNA.

Assay used: immunoSEQ multiplex PCR; TCRdb lists only in-frame clones, some missing. The data hold 300,000 or so clones, with more than 85% observed a single time. The CDR3 covers 14 residues. V was cut by 2 bases and J by 0 bases, with 9 bases left in between. The gene calls are TRBV5-3 and TRBJ2-7; D gene ambiguous. TRBV5-3 is an ORF, with its function uncertain. The receptor was derived from a man between 65 and 85 years old with acute or convalescent COVID-19. Sequencing was done on a sample of peripheral blood. CDR3 protein: CARSFGWSSYEQYF. For the CDR3, the DNA is TGTGCCAGAAGCTTCGGGTGGAGCTCCTACGAGCAGTACTTC.